Listed below are T cell receptor beta chains from one sample, sequenced in a study of cytomegalovirus exposure and HLA in healthy donors. Data came from immunoSEQ multiplex PCR; TCRdb stores just in-frame clones and leaves some out. The table records about 230,000 clones, 70% to 85% of them present only once. Sequenced sample: PBMCs. These receptors were collected from a woman aged 55-69 years in good health and CMV-seropositive. The CDR3 runs from the conserved cysteine through the conserved F or W. The order of the fields is clone size, D gene, V gene, J gene, CDR3 DNA, CDR3 protein. The D gene is left open where the match is weak. Clone size appears in some rows only: once, few, many, or a class for an expanded clone.

once	TRBD1	TRBV6-5	TRBJ1-2	TGTGCCAGCAGAGATGACAGGGGGCTGTACGGCTACACCTTC	CASRDDRGLYGYTF
NA	TRBD1	TRBV5-1	TRBJ2-7	TGCGCCAGCAGCTCGGGACAGGGGATTCCCTACGAGCAGTACTTC	CASSSGQGIPYEQYF
NA	NA	TRBV7-2	TRBJ2-5	TGTGCCAGCAGCCCACCGGGACTCGTTCAAGAGACCCAGTACTTC	CASSPPGLVQETQYF
NA	TRBD2	TRBV5-1	TRBJ2-5	TGCGCCAGCAGCCCCACTCCTCTAGCGGGGGGCGGGCAGACCCAGTACTTC	CASSPTPLAGGGQTQYF
NA	NA	TRBV7-2	TRBJ2-7	TGTGCCAGCAGCTTAGGCGGGGAGCGCTCCTACGAGCAGTACTTC	CASSLGGERSYEQYF
NA	TRBD1	TRBV5-1	TRBJ1-1	TGCGCCAGCAGCACGCGACAGGGGAACACTGAAGCTTTCTTT	CASSTRQGNTEAFF
NA	TRBD2	TRBV7-9	TRBJ2-1	TGTGCCAGCAGCCTGCGACTAGCGCGTTACAATGAGCAGTTCTTC	CASSLRLARYNEQFF
NA	NA	TRBV7-9	TRBJ1-1	TGTGCCAGCAGCTTGGGCTCCTGGACACCGAACACTGAAGCTTTCTTT	CASSLGSWTPNTEAFF
NA	NA	TRBV7-9	TRBJ2-2	TGTGCCAGCAGGCCTACAGGGACCGGGGAGCTGTTTTTT	CASRPTGTGELFF
NA	TRBD2	TRBV6-4	TRBJ2-1	TGTGCCAGCAGTAGTACTAGCGGCTCCTACAATGAGCAGTTCTTC	CASSSTSGSYNEQFF
NA	TRBD1	TRBV5-4	TRBJ2-7	TGTGCCAGCAGCTTGCCAGGTGACAGGGCCTACGAGCAGTACTTC	CASSLPGDRAYEQYF
NA	NA	TRBV5-4	TRBJ2-3	TGTGCCAGCAGCTTGGCCGGAGACCCAGATACGCAGTATTTT	CASSLAGDPDTQYF
NA	NA	TRBV11-3	TRBJ2-5	TGTGCCAGCAGCCGCCGGGGAGAGACCCAGTACTTC	CASSRRGETQYF
few	TRBD1	TRBV9	TRBJ2-7	TGTGCCAGCAGTAATCCCTTCACAGGGGTCTCCTACGAGCAGTACTTC	CASSNPFTGVSYEQYF
NA	NA	TRBV10-1	TRBJ2-2	TGCGCCAGCAGTGAGAAATACAGGAACACCGGGGAGCTGTTTTTT	CASSEKYRNTGELFF
NA	TRBD1	TRBV12-5	TRBJ1-5	TGTGCTAGTGTCGGGACAGGGGCATATAATCAGCCCCAGCATTTT	CASVGTGAYNQPQHF
NA	NA	TRBV5-8	TRBJ2-7	TGTGCCAGCAGCTTGGGCCTGAGATCCTACGAGCAGTACTTC	CASSLGLRSYEQYF
NA	NA	TRBV4-1	TRBJ2-1	TGCGCCAGCAGCCAAGATCCGGCAGGGTTGTACAATGAGCAGTTCTTC	CASSQDPAGLYNEQFF
NA	NA	TRBV30	TRBJ1-1	TGTGCCTGGAACCAGGGCCCTGAAGCTTTCTTT	CAWNQGPEAFF
NA	NA	TRBV18	TRBJ1-6	TGTGCCAGCTCACCAGGGACTGTACATAATTCACCCCTCCACTTT	CASSPGTVHNSPLHF
NA	NA	TRBV6-5	TRBJ1-5	TGTGCCAGCAGTTACTCGGGGGACAAACAGCCCCAGCATTTT	CASSYSGDKQPQHF
NA	TRBD2	TRBV4-1	TRBJ2-7	TGCGCCAGCAGCCAGGGGATAGCGGGAGGAAACATCTACGAGCAGTACTTC	CASSQGIAGGNIYEQYF
NA	TRBD1	TRBV7-3	TRBJ1-2	TGTGCCAGCAGCTTAACCGGACAGGGGGCGGTTACCTATGGCTACACCTTC	CASSLTGQGAVTYGYTF